Below are 30 T cell receptor beta chains sequenced from a single sample in a study of identical twins. TCRdb passed the 5' RACE reads through MiXCR, listing each CDR3 protein once. The sample carries roughly 690,000 distinct CDR3 sequences, around 6.1% recorded once. Specimen: naive T cells sorted from blood. The receptor set was obtained from a man aged 18 to 35 in good health.

The V gene is TRBV2, the J gene TRBJ2-1; TRBD2 agrees at 10 bases. Germline-derived CDR1 and CDR2 are SNHLY and FYNNEI. J was trimmed by 0 bases and V by 7 bases; bases with no gene match: 12. The CDR3 loop spans 18 amino acids. The CDR3 DNA sequence: TGTGCCAGCACCGAGTCAGCTAGCGGGAGTTTCTCCTACAATGAGCAGTTCTTC. It translates to CASTESASGSFSYNEQFF.

This sequence joins TRBV3-1 and TRBJ2-3, with D tentatively TRBD2 (6 bases). V lost 4 bases and J lost 6, with 11 bases in between. Germline CDR1 LGHDT, CDR2 YNNKEL (reference sequence). The CDR3 covers 13 residues. The CDR3 loop is CASSRDWEDTQYF. Here the CDR3 DNA reads TGTGCCAGCAGCCGGGACTGGGAGGATACGCAGTATTTT.

This clonotype was seen many times. The genes are TRBV27 and TRBJ2-2; 8 bases align to TRBD2. The CDR3 has 17 residues. With 4 bases clipped from V and 9 bases from J, the junction kept 16 bases outside the gene matches. Germline V lookup: CDR1 MNHEY, CDR2 SMNVEV (reference sequence). The CDR3 is CASSSIRGSGTSRELFF. As DNA, the CDR3 is TGTGCCAGCAGTTCCATAAGGGGTAGCGGGACCAGTAGGGAGCTGTTTTTT.

This clonotype was detected many times. This chain links TRBV12-3 or TRBV12-4 with TRBJ2-2, with TRBD1 matching over 9 bases. After removal of 7 bases from V and 7 bases from J, the junction contained 7 bases not matched to a gene. The CDR3 has 14 residues. The CDR3 is CASNLGTGFGELFF. DNA for the CDR3: TGTGCCAGCAACTTAGGGACAGGGTTCGGGGAGCTGTTTTTT.

This clonotype was seen at least ten times. This chain links TRBV10-3 with TRBJ2-2; D is possibly TRBD1 or TRBD2 (5 bases each). The V end was cut by 8 bases, the J end by 6 bases, with 16 bases between. The germline CDR1 and CDR2 sequences are ENHRY and SYGVKD. The CDR3 is 14 amino acids. The CDR3 DNA follows: TGTGCCATCTCGACGGGAAGGGGCTCCGGGGAGCTGTTTTTT. Amino acids: CAISTGRGSGELFF.

This chain uses TRBV27 with TRBJ2-5; TRBD1 is a possible D gene (5 bases). This CDR3 contains 19 residues. The V end was cut by 3 bases, the J end by 1 base, with 24 bases between. Germline V gene lookup returns CDR1 MNHEY and CDR2 SMNVEV (reference sequence). The CDR3 spells CASSLDQGRLALRQETQYF. In DNA form, the CDR3 reads TGTGCCAGCAGTTTGGACCAGGGCCGGCTGGCTCTGCGCCAAGAGACCCAGTACTTC.

This clonotype was seen ten or more times. V and J are TRBV9 and TRBJ1-4; no definite D call. CDR1 is SGDLS, CDR2 YYNGEE, per germline. The CDR3 has 14 amino acids. V was trimmed by 3 bases and J by 0 bases, leaving 6 bases between them. The CDR3 bases are TGTGCCAGCAGCGGGAGCACAACTAATGAAAAACTGTTTTTT. Translating gives CASSGSTTNEKLFF.

The V call is TRBV20-1, the J call TRBJ2-3, with D unresolved. CDR3 length: 12 residues. Trimming removed 5 bases from V and 5 bases from J, with 11 bases in between. Germline values: CDR1 DFQATT, CDR2 SNEGSKA (reference sequence). Here the CDR3 reads CSAPAMRDTQYF. CDR3 bases: TGCAGTGCTCCTGCTATGAGAGATACGCAGTATTTT.

This clonotype was recorded a few times. V usage is TRBV18 and J usage is TRBJ2-7; TRBD1 might be the D (5 bases). The V and J ends lost 3 bases and 2 bases respectively, with 11 bases between them. There are 14 residues in the CDR3. Per the germline V gene, CDR1 is KGHSH and CDR2 is LQKENI. The CDR3 DNA reads TGTGCCAGCTCACCGCTCCCCAGGGCCTACGAGCAGTACGTC. Protein product: CASSPLPRAYEQYV.

The rearrangement uses TRBV27 and TRBJ2-1; TRBD2 is a possible D gene (5 bases). Germline V lookup: CDR1 MNHEY, CDR2 SMNVEV (reference sequence). The V gene lost 0 bases and the J gene lost 9 bases, with 18 bases spanning the gap. There are 16 residues in the CDR3. The CDR3 region has the DNA TGTGCCAGCAGTTTATCGAGGGCTCCCCCGGCTATTGAGCAGTTCTTC. Translation gives CASSLSRAPPAIEQFF.

The V and J genes are TRBV5-1 and TRBJ1-1, with D unclear. Germline CDR1 reads SGHRS; CDR2 reads YFSETQ. V dropped 6 bases and J dropped 5 bases, with 11 bases sitting between them. This CDR3 has 12 amino acids. The CDR3 nucleotides are TGCGCCAGCATTGGCAGAGGGACTGAAGCTTTCTTT. Its translation: CASIGRGTEAFF.

The rearrangement joins TRBV7-9 to TRBJ1-1; TRBD1 might be the D (5 bases). From germline, CDR1 is SEHNR and CDR2 FQNEAQ (reference sequence). The CDR3 consists of 12 residues. The V end was cut by 4 bases, the J end by 11 bases, with 14 bases between. The CDR3 loop is CASSSARVEAFF. CDR3 sequence (DNA): TGTGCCAGCAGCTCAGCCAGGGTAGAGGCTTTCTTT.

There are a few counts of this clonotype. This rearrangement joins TRBV20-1 to TRBJ2-1; 8 bases are a match to TRBD2. With 0 bases clipped from V and 6 bases from J, the junction kept 7 bases outside the gene matches. This CDR3 has 15 amino acids. Germline CDR1 reads DFQATT; CDR2 reads SNEGSKA (reference sequence). CDR3 in amino acids: CSARDLAGTGNEQFF. In nucleotides, the CDR3 is TGCAGTGCTAGAGATTTAGCGGGAACGGGCAATGAGCAGTTCTTC.

The chain has TRBV7-6 and TRBJ2-5, with 8 bases matching TRBD2. V was clipped by 2 bases and J by 8 bases; unmatched bases: 13. The CDR3 loop spans 16 amino acids. Germline loops: CDR1 SGHVS, CDR2 FNYEAQ. CDR3 bases: TGTGCCAGCAGCTTATCTGTAGCGGGGCCCCGGGGCACCCAGTACTTC. This encodes CASSLSVAGPRGTQYF.

In DNA, the CDR3 is TGTGCCAGCAGTCACGCCGGGACAAACGAAGCTTTCTTT. Amino acid sequence: CASSHAGTNEAFF. The rearrangement links TRBV3-1 to TRBJ1-1, with TRBD1 as a possible D gene (6 bases). Trimming stripped 6 bases from V and 8 bases from J, with 16 bases between. This CDR3 has 13 amino acids. The germline CDR1 and CDR2 sequences are LGHDT and YNNKEL (reference sequence).

This clonotype was detected many times. V gene TRBV20-1 combines with J gene TRBJ2-1, with D hard to call. CDR3 length: 17 amino acids. Germline CDR1 and CDR2: DFQATT and SNEGSKA (reference sequence). Between the trimmed V and J ends, which lost 0 bases and 7 bases, there was a span of 22 bases. The chain's CDR3 is CSAREVPPDSGRNEQFF. CDR3 sequence (DNA): TGCAGTGCTAGAGAGGTGCCTCCTGATTCGGGTCGGAATGAGCAGTTCTTC.

In this sample, this clonotype turned up a few times. This chain links TRBV29-1 with TRBJ2-5; 8 bases are a match to TRBD2. J gave up 3 bases and V 2 bases, and 2 bases lay outside the gene matches. Per germline, CDR1 SQVTM and CDR2 ANQGSEA. This CDR3 region has 13 residues. CDR3 DNA: TGCAGCGTTGAAACGGGACTAGAAGAGACCCAGTACTTC. This sequence encodes CSVETGLEETQYF.

A note on this clonotype: Since no conserved phenylalanine or tryptophan closes the CDR3, a read error is the likely cause. The V and J genes are TRBV20-1 and TRBJ2-7; 8 bases align to TRBD2. V was clipped by 0 bases and J by 4 bases; unmatched bases: 11. The CDR3 loop spans 16 amino acids. Germline V gene data show CDR1 as DFQATT and CDR2 as SNEGSKA (reference sequence). The CDR3 sequence: CSARDSVSGSGYEQYY. Here the CDR3 DNA reads TGCAGTGCTAGAGATAGTGTAAGCGGGAGTGGGTACGAGCAGTACTAC.

V gene TRBV12-3 or TRBV12-4 combines with J gene TRBJ1-1; D may be TRBD1 (5 bases). The CDR3 has 12 residues. Deletions cut 6 bases from V and 11 bases from J, with 16 bases between. The CDR3 spells CASSETRRDAFF. CDR3 sequence (DNA): TGTGCCAGCAGCGAAACTCGGAGGGACGCTTTCTTT.

This clonotype has ten or more counts. The chain carries TRBV2 and TRBJ2-7, with a possible D match to TRBD1 (5 bases). CDR3 length: 17 amino acids. Trimming took off 2 bases at V and 7 bases at J, with 24 bases between the two ends. Germline CDR1 and CDR2: SNHLY and FYNNEI. The CDR3 loop reads CASSEWGGPGLPREQYF. The CDR3 DNA reads as TGTGCCAGCAGTGAATGGGGTGGGCCAGGGCTTCCTCGGGAGCAGTACTTC.

CDR3 sequence reads: CASSQEVQGRNNEQYF. The CDR3 region has the DNA TGCGCCAGCAGCCAAGAAGTCCAGGGGCGCAACAACGAGCAGTACTTC. The rearrangement joins TRBV4-3 to TRBJ2-7, with D possibly TRBD1 on 6 matching bases. The CDR3 is 16 residues long. The V end lost 0 bases, the J end lost 5 bases, and 17 bases lay between the germline ends. Germline V gives CDR1 LGHNA, CDR2 YSLEER.

Many counts were recorded for this clonotype. The chain is built from TRBV15 and TRBJ1-5; D uncertain. The CDR3 is 15 residues long. The germline V gene encodes CDR1 LNHNV and CDR2 YYDKDF (reference sequence). V gave up 1 base and J gave up 2 bases, with 9 bases separating them. The CDR3 loop reads CATSRGRGGNQPQHF. DNA for the CDR3: TGTGCCACCAGCAGAGGTCGGGGAGGCAATCAGCCCCAGCATTTT.

CDR3 bases: TGTGCCAGCAGTGTTGGGCAGAGTAGCACAGATACGCAGTATTTT. It is translated as CASSVGQSSTDTQYF. The chain employs TRBV2 and TRBJ2-3; D is uncertain. V lost 4 bases to trimming and J lost 0 bases, with 11 bases between them. This CDR3 region has 15 residues. Germline lookup yields CDR1 SNHLY and CDR2 FYNNEI.

This clonotype was seen a handful of times. This chain links TRBV12-3 or TRBV12-4 with TRBJ2-6; D unresolved. The CDR3 is 13 residues long. Between the trimmed V and J ends, which lost 7 bases and 0 bases, there was a span of 4 bases. In DNA, the CDR3 is TGTGCCAGCACTCACTCTGGGGCCAACGTCCTGACTTTC. Its protein is CASTHSGANVLTF.

This clonotype occurred a few times. This chain joins TRBV5-1 and TRBJ1-6, with TRBD1 identical over 7 bases. The CDR3 is made up of 15 amino acids. Trimming cost V 4 bases and J 7 bases; bases outside gene matches: 8. Germline CDR1 is SGHRS and CDR2 is YFSETQ. CDR3 sequence: CASSVTGADNSPLHF. In DNA, the CDR3 is TGCGCCAGCAGCGTTACAGGGGCTGACAATTCACCCCTCCACTTT.

Ten or more counts support this clonotype. The chain is built from TRBV7-2 and TRBJ1-3; D unresolved. The V and J ends lost 6 bases and 0 bases respectively, with 15 bases between them. Per germline, CDR1 SGHTA and CDR2 FQGNSA. This CDR3 is 16 amino acids long. CDR3 in amino acids: CASRPDGRISGNTIYF. In DNA form, the CDR3 reads TGTGCCAGCAGACCAGACGGAAGGATCTCTGGAAACACCATATATTTT.

In this sample, this clonotype turned up many times. The chain has TRBV12-3 or TRBV12-4 and TRBJ1-5; tentative D call: TRBD1 (5 bases). This CDR3 is built from 13 residues. V was shortened by 6 bases and J by 5 bases, with 11 bases between the two germline ends. CDR3 DNA: TGTGCCAGCAGGGGGGAGGGGTATCAGCCCCAGCATTTT. This sequence encodes CASRGEGYQPQHF.

The J gene is TRBJ2-1, the V gene TRBV3-1; a weak D match, TRBD2 (6 bases). Germline CDR1 LGHDT, CDR2 YNNKEL (reference sequence). This CDR3 is built from 13 residues. Trimming took 2 bases from V and 11 from J, leaving 13 bases between them. The CDR3 DNA sequence: TGTGCCAGCAGCCAATATCCGGGAGATAAGCAGTTCTTC. It specifies CASSQYPGDKQFF.

This clonotype was observed many times. The rearrangement joins TRBV4-1 to TRBJ2-3; D call uncertain. The CDR3 length is 13 residues. Trimming removed 5 bases at V and 2 bases at J, with 8 bases between. CDR1 is MGHRA, CDR2 YSYEKL, per germline. The CDR3 region has the DNA TGCGCCAGCAGCGGACCGAACACAGATACGCAGTATTTT. It yields the protein CASSGPNTDTQYF.

This clonotype was detected ten times or more. This chain joins TRBV11-2 and TRBJ1-1; the D is unclear. Trimming took off 2 bases at V and 1 base at J, with 8 bases between the two ends. The V gene's germline CDR1 is SGHAT and CDR2 FQNNGV. CDR3 length: 14 residues. In DNA, the CDR3 is TGTGCCAGCAGCTTATTTGGAGGGAACACTGAAGCTTTCTTT. Translated: CASSLFGGNTEAFF.